The 5 T cell receptor beta chains below were found in one sample sequenced in a study of blood T cell repertoires in COVID-19. Here immunoSEQ multiplex PCR was the method, and the copy in TCRdb shows in-frame clones only, minus some. The table shows 60,000 to 65,000 clones, with approximately 80% occurring only once. Input material: peripheral blood. Receptor source: a man between 50 and 59 years old with COVID-19, enrolled during active disease.

CDR3 sequence (DNA): TGCAGTGCCACACTAGCGGTCGAGCAGTACTTC. Translated: CSATLAVEQYF. The chain recombines TRBV20-1 with TRBJ2-7, with 8 bases identical to TRBD2. The CDR3 has 11 residues. V lost 6 bases and J lost 6; bases outside the gene matches: 4. Germline loops: CDR1 DFQATT, CDR2 SNEGSKA (reference sequence).

The gene calls are TRBV7-8 and TRBJ2-7, with TRBD2 matching over 8 bases. V shed 1 base, J shed 2 bases, and the junction held 4 bases outside the gene matches. This CDR3 comprises 15 residues. Germline V gene data show CDR1 as SGHVS and CDR2 as FQNEAQ. CDR3 region: CASSLGAGAAYEQYF. Here the CDR3 DNA reads TGTGCCAGCAGCTTAGGAGCGGGAGCCGCCTACGAGCAGTACTTC.

The count of this clone is one. V usage is TRBV7-2 and J usage is TRBJ2-2, with TRBD1 matching 9 bases. Germline CDR1 and CDR2: SGHTA and FQGNSA. J was trimmed by 7 bases and V by 2 bases; bases with no gene match: 14. The CDR3 has 18 residues. CDR3 in DNA: TGTGCCAGCAGCTTATGGGGTTCCGGGACAGGGAGTGGCGGGGAGCTGTTTTTT. It specifies CASSLWGSGTGSGGELFF.

V usage is TRBV19 and J usage is TRBJ1-5, with D tentatively TRBD1 (6 bases). CDR3 size: 16 residues. The V and J ends lost 4 bases and 0 bases respectively, with 13 bases between them. The V gene's germline CDR1 is LNHDA and CDR2 SQIVND (reference sequence). The CDR3 protein is CASSTRTVLSNQPQHF. For the CDR3, the DNA is TGTGCCAGTAGTACCCGGACAGTCCTTAGCAATCAGCCCCAGCATTTT.

This clone appeared a single time. This sequence joins TRBV10-3 and TRBJ1-2, with a possible D match to TRBD1 (6 bases). The CDR3 length is 16 residues. With 2 bases removed from V and 1 base from J, the gap between germline ends came to 14 bases. Germline CDR1 reads ENHRY; CDR2 reads SYGVKD. DNA of the CDR3: TGTGCCATCAGTGAGCCCTTGACAGGTTTTAACTATGGCTACACCTTC. Translating it yields CAISEPLTGFNYGYTF.